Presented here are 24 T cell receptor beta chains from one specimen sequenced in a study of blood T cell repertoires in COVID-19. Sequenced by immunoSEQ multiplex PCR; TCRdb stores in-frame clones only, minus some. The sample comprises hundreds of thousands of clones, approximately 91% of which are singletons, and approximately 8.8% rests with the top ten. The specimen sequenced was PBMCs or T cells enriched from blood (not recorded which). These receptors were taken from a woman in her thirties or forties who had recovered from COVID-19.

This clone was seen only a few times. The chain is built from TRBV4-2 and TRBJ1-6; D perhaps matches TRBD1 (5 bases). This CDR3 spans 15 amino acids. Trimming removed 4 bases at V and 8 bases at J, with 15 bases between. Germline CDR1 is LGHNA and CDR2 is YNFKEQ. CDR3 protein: CASSRDSGGDSPLHF. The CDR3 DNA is TGTGCCAGCAGCCGGGACTCAGGAGGGGATTCACCCCTCCACTTT.

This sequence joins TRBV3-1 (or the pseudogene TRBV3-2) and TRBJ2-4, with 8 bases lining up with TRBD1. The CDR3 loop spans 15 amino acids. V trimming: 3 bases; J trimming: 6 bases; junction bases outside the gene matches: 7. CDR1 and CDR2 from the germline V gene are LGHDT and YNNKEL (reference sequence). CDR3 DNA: TGTGCCAGCAGCCAGTTGACAGGGGCCTTAAACATTCAGTACTTC. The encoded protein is CASSQLTGALNIQYF.

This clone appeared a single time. The CDR3 nucleotides read TGTGCCAGCAGCCCCGTGGGGGGAACAGATACGCAGTATTTT. Residues: CASSPVGGTDTQYF. The rearrangement uses TRBV7-3 and TRBJ2-3; a weak D match, TRBD2 (6 bases). V was shortened by 5 bases and J by 3 bases, with 12 bases between the two germline ends. This CDR3 is 14 amino acids long. Germline V lookup: CDR1 SGHTA, CDR2 FQGTGA.

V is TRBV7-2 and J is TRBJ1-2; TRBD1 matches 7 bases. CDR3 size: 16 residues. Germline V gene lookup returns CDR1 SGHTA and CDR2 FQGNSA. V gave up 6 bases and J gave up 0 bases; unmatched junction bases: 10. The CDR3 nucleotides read TGTGCCAGCAGTTTCCCGGAGGGGGCCCCTAACTATGGCTACACCTTC. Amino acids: CASSFPEGAPNYGYTF.

The CDR3: CSVRSGYYNEQFF. CDR3 coding DNA: TGCAGCGTCCGTAGCGGGTACTACAATGAGCAGTTCTTC. The chain joins TRBV29-1 to TRBJ2-1; 7 bases agree with TRBD2. Losses at the gene ends were 6 bases for V and 3 bases for J; bases not matched to a gene: 5. Germline values: CDR1 SQVTM, CDR2 ANQGSEA. This CDR3 comprises 13 residues.

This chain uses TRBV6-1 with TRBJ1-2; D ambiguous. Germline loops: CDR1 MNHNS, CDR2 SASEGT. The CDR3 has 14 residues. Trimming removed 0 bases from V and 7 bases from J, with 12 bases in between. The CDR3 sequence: CASSEAGGVAGYTF. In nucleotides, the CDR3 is TGTGCCAGCAGTGAAGCTGGCGGGGTTGCTGGCTACACCTTC.

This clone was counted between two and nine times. The DNA of the CDR3 is TGTGCCAGCAGTTTAGGGCGGGGGATGGCTGCGAATGGCTACACCTTC. It yields the protein CASSLGRGMAANGYTF. The chain employs TRBV27 and TRBJ1-2, with D perhaps TRBD1 (5 bases). The germline V gene encodes CDR1 MNHEY and CDR2 SMNVEV (reference sequence). The CDR3 extends over 16 amino acids. The ends were cut back, 2 bases at V and 6 bases at J, with 19 bases in the middle.

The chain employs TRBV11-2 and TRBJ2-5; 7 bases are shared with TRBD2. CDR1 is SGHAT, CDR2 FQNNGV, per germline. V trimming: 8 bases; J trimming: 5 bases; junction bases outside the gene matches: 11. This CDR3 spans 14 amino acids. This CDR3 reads CASALVGGLETQYF. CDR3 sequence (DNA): TGTGCCAGCGCTTTAGTGGGGGGGTTGGAGACCCAGTACTTC.

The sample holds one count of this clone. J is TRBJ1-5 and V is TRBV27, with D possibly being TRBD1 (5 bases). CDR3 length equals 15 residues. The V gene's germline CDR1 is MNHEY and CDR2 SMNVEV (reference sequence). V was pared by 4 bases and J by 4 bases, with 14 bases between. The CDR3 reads CASSWGGGGNQPQHF. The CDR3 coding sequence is TGTGCCAGCAGTTGGGGCGGTGGAGGGAATCAGCCCCAGCATTTT.

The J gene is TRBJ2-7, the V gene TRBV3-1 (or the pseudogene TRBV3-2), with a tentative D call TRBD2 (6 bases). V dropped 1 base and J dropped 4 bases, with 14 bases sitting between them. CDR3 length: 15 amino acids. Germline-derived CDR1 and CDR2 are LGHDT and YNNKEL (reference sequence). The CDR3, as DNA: TGTGCCAGCAGCCAAGCCGGCGGGGAAAGGTACGAGCAGTACTTC. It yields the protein CASSQAGGERYEQYF.

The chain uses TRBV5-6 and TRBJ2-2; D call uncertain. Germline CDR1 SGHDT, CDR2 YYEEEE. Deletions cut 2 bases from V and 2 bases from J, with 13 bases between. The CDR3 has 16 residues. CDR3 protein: CASSLSIGTNTGELFF. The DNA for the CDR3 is TGTGCCAGCAGCTTAAGTATTGGCACAAACACCGGGGAGCTGTTTTTT.

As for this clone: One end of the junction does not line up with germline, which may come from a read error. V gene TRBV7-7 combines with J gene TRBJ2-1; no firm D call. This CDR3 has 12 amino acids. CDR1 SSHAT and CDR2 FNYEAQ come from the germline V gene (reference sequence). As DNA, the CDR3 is TGTGCTAGCAGCCCCTTCGACAATGAGCAGTTCTTC. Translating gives CASSPFDNEQFF. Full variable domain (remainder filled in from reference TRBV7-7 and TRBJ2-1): GAGVSQSPRYKVTKRGQDVTLRCDPISSHATLYWYQQALGQGPEFLTYFNYEAQPDKSGLPSDRFSAERPEGSISTLTIQRTEQRDSAMYRCASSPFDNEQFFGPGTRLTVL.

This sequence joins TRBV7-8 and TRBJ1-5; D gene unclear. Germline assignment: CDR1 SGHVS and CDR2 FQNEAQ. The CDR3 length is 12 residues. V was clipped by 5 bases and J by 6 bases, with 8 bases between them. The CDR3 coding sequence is TGTGCCAGCAGCCCTTCGGGTCAGCCCCAGCATTTT. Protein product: CASSPSGQPQHF.

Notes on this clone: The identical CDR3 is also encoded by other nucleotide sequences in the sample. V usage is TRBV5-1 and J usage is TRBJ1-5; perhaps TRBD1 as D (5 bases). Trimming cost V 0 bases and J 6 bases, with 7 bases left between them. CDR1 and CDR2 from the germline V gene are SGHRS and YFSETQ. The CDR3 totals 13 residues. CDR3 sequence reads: CASSLEGSQPQHF. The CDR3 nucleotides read TGCGCCAGCAGCTTGGAGGGGTCTCAGCCCCAGCATTTT.

This CDR3 is CASKPGGGNYGYTF. CDR3 coding DNA: TGTGCCAGTAAACCAGGGGGCGGCAACTATGGCTACACCTTC. The rearrangement links TRBV19 to TRBJ1-2; TRBD1 aligns across 8 bases. After removal of 7 bases from V and 2 bases from J, the junction contained 6 bases not matched to a gene. From germline, CDR1 is LNHDA and CDR2 SQIVND (reference sequence). The CDR3 extends over 14 amino acids.

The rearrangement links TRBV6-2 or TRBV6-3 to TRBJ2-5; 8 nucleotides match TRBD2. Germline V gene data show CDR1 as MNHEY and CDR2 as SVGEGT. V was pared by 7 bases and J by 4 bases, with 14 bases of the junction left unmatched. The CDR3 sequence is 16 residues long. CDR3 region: CASNPWGAGARETQYF. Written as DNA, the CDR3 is TGTGCCAGCAACCCCTGGGGAGCGGGAGCTAGAGAGACCCAGTACTTC.

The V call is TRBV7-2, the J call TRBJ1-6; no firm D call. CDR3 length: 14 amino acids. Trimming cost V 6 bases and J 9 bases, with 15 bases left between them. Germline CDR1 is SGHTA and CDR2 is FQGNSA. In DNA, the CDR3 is TGTGCCAGCAGTTCGCCGAAACGGGGTTCACCCCTCCACTTT. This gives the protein CASSSPKRGSPLHF.

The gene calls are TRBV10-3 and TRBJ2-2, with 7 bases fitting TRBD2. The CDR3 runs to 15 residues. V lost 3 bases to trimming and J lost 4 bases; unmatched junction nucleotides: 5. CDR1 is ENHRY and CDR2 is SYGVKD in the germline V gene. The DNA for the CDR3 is TGTGCCATCAGTGATTTTGGGGGGGGCACCGGGGAGCTGTTTTTT. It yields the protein CAISDFGGGTGELFF.

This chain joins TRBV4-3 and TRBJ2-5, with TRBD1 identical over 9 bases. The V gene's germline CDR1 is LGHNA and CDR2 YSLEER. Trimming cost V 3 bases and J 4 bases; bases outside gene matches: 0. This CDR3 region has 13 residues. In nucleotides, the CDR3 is TGCGCCAGCAGCCAGGGACAGGGAGAGACCCAGTACTTC. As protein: CASSQGQGETQYF.

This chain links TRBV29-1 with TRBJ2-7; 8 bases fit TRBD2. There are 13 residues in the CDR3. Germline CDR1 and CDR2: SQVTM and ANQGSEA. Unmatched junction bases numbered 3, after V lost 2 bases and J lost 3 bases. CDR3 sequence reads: CSVELTSGYEQYF. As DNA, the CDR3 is TGCAGCGTTGAATTAACTAGCGGCTACGAGCAGTACTTC.

CDR3 in amino acids: CASSPAGSYEQYF. DNA of the CDR3: TGTGCCAGCAGCCCCGCGGGGTCCTACGAGCAGTACTTC. The J gene is TRBJ2-7, the V gene TRBV9, with D tentatively TRBD2 (6 bases). V was clipped by 4 bases and J by 1 base, with 9 bases between them. Germline V gene lookup returns CDR1 SGDLS and CDR2 YYNGEE. This CDR3 has 13 amino acids.

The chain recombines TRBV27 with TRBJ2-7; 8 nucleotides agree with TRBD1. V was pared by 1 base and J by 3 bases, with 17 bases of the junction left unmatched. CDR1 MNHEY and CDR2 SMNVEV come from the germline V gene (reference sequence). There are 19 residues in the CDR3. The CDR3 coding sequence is TGTGCCAGCAGTTTATTAGGGCATATAACGGGACAGGAGATCTACGAGCAGTACTTC. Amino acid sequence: CASSLLGHITGQEIYEQYF.

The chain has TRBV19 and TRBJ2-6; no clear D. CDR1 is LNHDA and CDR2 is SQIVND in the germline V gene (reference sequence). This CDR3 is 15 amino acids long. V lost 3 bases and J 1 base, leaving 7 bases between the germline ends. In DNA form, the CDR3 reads TGTGCCAGTAGTATGGGCAGTTCTGGGGCCAACGTCCTGACTTTC. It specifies CASSMGSSGANVLTF.

DNA for the CDR3: TGTGCCAGCAGCCATGGACTAGCGACCTCCTACAATGAGCAGTTCTTC. Its protein product is CASSHGLATSYNEQFF. The chain recombines TRBV3-1 (or the pseudogene TRBV3-2) with TRBJ2-1; 9 positions match TRBD2. Germline CDR1 is LGHDT and CDR2 is YNNKEL (reference sequence). The CDR3 runs to 16 residues. The ends lost 3 bases at V and 0 bases at J; junction bases unmatched: 3.